This TCR beta chain was retrieved from a study of spatial heterogeneity in lung cancer. TCRdb redid the calling of the 5' RACE reads with MiXCR, one entry per CDR3 protein. The sample has about 3,100 distinct CDR3 sequences, 4.5% to 5% seen once; the top ten hold approximately 16%. Germline V CDR1 and CDR2: SGHRS, YFSETQ. The CDR3 loop spans 12 amino acids. Germline trimming cut 9 bases from V and 7 bases from J; bases unmatched to any gene: 3. The time point was: sample taken at primary tumor resection. The approximately 70 donors had untreated early-stage non-small cell lung cancer. This clonotype was counted many times.

The rearrangement joins TRBV5-1 to TRBJ2-1; 11 nucleotides match TRBD2. This clonotype was obtained from a male donor with early-stage non-small cell lung cancer. This material consisted of normal lung tissue next to the tumor, taken at surgery. The CDR3 sequence: CATGLAANEQFF. The CDR3 region has the DNA TGCGCCACGGGACTAGCGGCAAATGAGCAGTTCTTC. Full variable domain (missing parts from reference TRBV5-1 and TRBJ2-1): KAGVTQTPRYLIKTRGQQVTLSCSPISGHRSVSWYQQTPGQGLQFLFEYFSETQRNKGNFPGRFSGRQFSNSRSEMNVSTLELGDSALYLCATGLAANEQFFGPGTRLTVL.